Described below is a single TCR beta chain sequence and its context. Only in-frame clones appear in the TCRdb table, and some are missing; sequencing was by immunoSEQ multiplex PCR. The top ten hold less than 3% of the sample, which has 59,000 or so clones, approximately 90% seen once. The sample comes from a study of T cell changes during pregnancy in multiple sclerosis. The CDR3 totals 17 residues. J lost 3 bases, V lost 3 bases, and 10 bases had no gene match. Per germline, CDR1 SGHTA and CDR2 FQGNSA. This receptor was identified in a female donor in good health, enrolled as a control in a pregnancy study. The sample in question was peripheral blood, obtained in the third trimester of pregnancy. The chain uses TRBV7-2 and TRBJ2-3; 9 nucleotides agree with TRBD1. The CDR3 region is CASSLNPGQGSTDTQYF. The CDR3 DNA sequence: TGTGCCAGCAGCTTGAACCCGGGACAGGGATCGACAGATACGCAGTATTTT. Full variable domain (missing parts from reference TRBV7-2 and TRBJ2-3): GAGVSQSPSNKVTEKGKDVELRCDPISGHTALYWYRQSLGQGLEFLIYFQGNSAPDKSGLPSDRFSAERTGGSVSTLTIQRTQQEDSAVYLCASSLNPGQGSTDTQYFGPGTRLTVL.